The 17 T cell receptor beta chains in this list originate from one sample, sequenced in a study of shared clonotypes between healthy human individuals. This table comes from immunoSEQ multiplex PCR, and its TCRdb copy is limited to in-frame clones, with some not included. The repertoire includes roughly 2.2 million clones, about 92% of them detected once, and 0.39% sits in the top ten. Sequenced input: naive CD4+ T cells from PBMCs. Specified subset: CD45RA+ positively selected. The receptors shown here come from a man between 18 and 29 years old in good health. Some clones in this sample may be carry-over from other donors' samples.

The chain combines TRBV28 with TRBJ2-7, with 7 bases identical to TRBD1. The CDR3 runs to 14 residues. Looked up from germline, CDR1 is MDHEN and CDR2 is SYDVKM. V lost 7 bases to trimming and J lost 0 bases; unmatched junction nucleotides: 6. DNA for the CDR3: TGTGCCAGCAATCAACGGGACAGCTCCTACGAGCAGTACTTC. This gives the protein CASNQRDSSYEQYF.

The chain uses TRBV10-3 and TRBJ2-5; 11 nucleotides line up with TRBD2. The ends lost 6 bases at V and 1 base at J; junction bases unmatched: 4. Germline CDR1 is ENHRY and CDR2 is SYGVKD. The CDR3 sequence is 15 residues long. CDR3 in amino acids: CAISSGLAVQETQYF. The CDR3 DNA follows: TGTGCCATCAGCTCGGGACTAGCGGTCCAAGAGACCCAGTACTTC.

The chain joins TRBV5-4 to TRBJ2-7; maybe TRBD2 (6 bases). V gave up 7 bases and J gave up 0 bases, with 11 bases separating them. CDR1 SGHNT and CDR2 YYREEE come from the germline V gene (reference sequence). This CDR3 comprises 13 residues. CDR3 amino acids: CASGRDSSYEQYF. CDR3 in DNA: TGTGCCAGCGGCCGGGACTCCTCCTACGAGCAGTACTTC.

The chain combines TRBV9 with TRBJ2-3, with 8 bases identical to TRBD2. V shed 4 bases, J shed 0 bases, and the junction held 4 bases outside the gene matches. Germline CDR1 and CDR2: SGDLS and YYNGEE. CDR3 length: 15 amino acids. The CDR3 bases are TGTGCCAGCAGCTTTAGCGGGACAAGCACAGATACGCAGTATTTT. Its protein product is CASSFSGTSTDTQYF.

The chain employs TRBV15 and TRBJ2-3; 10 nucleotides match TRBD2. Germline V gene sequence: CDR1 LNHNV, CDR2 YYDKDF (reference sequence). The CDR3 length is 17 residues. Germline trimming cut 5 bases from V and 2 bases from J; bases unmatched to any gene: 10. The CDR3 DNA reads TGTGCCACCAGCGGAGGAAGAACTAGCGGGACCACAGATACGCAGTATTTT. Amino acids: CATSGGRTSGTTDTQYF.

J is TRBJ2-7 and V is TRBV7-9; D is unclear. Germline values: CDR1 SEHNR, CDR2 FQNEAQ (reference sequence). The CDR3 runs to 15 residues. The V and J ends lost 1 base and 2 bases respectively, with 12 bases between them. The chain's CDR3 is CASSLDRGPAYEQYF. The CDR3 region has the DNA TGTGCCAGCAGCTTAGACCGCGGACCGGCCTACGAGCAGTACTTC.

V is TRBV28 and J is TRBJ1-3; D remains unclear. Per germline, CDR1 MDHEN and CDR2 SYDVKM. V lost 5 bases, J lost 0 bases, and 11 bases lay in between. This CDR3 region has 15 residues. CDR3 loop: CASSAGKLSGNTIYF. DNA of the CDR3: TGTGCCAGCAGTGCCGGGAAGCTCTCTGGAAACACCATATATTTT.

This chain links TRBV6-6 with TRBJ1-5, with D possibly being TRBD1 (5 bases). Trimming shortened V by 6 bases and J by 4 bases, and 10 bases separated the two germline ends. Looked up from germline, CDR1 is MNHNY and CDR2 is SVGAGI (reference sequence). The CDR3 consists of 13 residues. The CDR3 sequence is CASRPGTNQPQHF. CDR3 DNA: TGTGCCAGCAGACCCGGGACGAATCAGCCCCAGCATTTT.

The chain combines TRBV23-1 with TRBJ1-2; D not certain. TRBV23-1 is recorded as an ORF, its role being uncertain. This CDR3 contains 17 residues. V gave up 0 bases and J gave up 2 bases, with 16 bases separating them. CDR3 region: CASSQSSYGAPNYGYTF. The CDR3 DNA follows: TGCGCCAGCAGTCAATCGTCTTACGGAGCCCCGAACTATGGCTACACCTTC.

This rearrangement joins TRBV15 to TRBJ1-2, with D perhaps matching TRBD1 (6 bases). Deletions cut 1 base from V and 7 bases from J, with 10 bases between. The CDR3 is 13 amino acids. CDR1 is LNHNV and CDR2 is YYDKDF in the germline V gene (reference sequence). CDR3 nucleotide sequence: TGTGCCACCAGCAGAGCGGGGGGCTCTGGCTACACCTTC. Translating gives CATSRAGGSGYTF.

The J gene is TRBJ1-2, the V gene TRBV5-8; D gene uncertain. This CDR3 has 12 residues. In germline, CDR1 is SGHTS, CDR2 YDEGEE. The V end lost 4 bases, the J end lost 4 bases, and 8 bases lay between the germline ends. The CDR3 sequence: CASSLRFYGYTF. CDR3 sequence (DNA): TGTGCCAGCAGCCTCCGATTCTATGGCTACACCTTC.

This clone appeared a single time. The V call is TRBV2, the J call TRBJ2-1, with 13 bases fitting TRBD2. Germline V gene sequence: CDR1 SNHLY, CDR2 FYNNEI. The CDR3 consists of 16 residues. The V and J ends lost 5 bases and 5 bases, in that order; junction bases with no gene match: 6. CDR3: CASSRGLAGVDNEQFF. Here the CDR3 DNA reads TGTGCCAGCAGTCGAGGACTAGCGGGAGTCGACAATGAGCAGTTCTTC.

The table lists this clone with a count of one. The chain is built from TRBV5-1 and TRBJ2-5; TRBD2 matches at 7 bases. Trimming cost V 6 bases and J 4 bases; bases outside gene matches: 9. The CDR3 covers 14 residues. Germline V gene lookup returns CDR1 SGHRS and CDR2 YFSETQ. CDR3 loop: CASTCAGEAETQYF. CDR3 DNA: TGCGCCAGCACCTGTGCGGGAGAGGCAGAGACCCAGTACTTC.

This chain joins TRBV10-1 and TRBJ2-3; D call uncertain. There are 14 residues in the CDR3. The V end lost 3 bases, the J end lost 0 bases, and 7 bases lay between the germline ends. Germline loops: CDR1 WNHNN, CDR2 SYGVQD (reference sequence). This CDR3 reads CASSDNPSTDTQYF. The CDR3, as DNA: TGCGCCAGCAGTGACAACCCTAGCACAGATACGCAGTATTTT.

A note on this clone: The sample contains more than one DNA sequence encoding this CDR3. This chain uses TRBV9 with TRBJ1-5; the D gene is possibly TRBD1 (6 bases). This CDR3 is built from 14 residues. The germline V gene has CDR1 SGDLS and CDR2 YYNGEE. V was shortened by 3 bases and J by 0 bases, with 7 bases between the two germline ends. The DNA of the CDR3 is TGTGCCAGCAGCGCAGGGGATAGCAATCAGCCCCAGCATTTT. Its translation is CASSAGDSNQPQHF.

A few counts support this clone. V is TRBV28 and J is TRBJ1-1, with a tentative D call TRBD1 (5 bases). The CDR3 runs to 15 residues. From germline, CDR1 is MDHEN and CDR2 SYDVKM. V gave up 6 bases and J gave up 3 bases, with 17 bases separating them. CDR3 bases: TGTGCCAGCAGGATGTCAGGGTTCGGGGACACTGAAGCTTTCTTT. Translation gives CASRMSGFGDTEAFF.

This CDR3 is CASSYGEASTDTQYF. Written as DNA, the CDR3 is TGTGCCAGCAGTTACGGGGAGGCCAGCACAGATACGCAGTATTTT. This chain joins TRBV6-6 and TRBJ2-3, with D possibly matching TRBD2 (6 bases). Looked up from germline, CDR1 is MNHNY and CDR2 is SVGAGI (reference sequence). Trimming shortened V by 2 bases and J by 0 bases, and 9 bases separated the two germline ends. The CDR3 has 15 amino acids.